A selection of T cell receptor beta chains follows, all from one sample in a study of T cells after posttransplantation cyclophosphamide. Generated by immunoSEQ multiplex PCR, the TCRdb table keeps only in-frame clones and is missing some. The data show some 21,000 clones, with 75% to 90% seen just once and about 1.8% held by the top ten. This sample comprised PBMCs, obtained roughly 350 days after allogeneic stem cell transplant with calcineurin inhibitor and methotrexate. The receptors derive from a female patient younger than 45 who received an allogeneic stem cell transplant from an unrelated donor, was CMV-positive, and had acute and chronic GVHD. Some of the T cells may derive from the graft donor. Both conserved end residues are part of each CDR3. Each record gives: CDR3 protein, CDR3 DNA, clone size, V gene, D gene, J gene. The D gene is left open where the match is weak. Clone size is stated in some rows and not others, as once, few, many or a class when expanded.

CDR3: CASSQVWGGQETQYF
DNA: TGTGCCAGCAGCCAAGTTTGGGGGGGACAAGAGACCCAGTACTTC
size: .
V: TRBV14
D: TRBD2
J: TRBJ2-5

CDR3: CASSQIAGRQFF
DNA: TGCGCCAGCAGCCAAATAGCGGGGAGGCAGTTCTTC
size: .
V: TRBV4-3
D: TRBD2
J: TRBJ2-1

CDR3: CASSPPAGRAGELFF
DNA: TGTGCCAGCTCACCACCAGCCGGTCGCGCCGGGGAGCTGTTTTTT
size: .
V: TRBV18
D: .
J: TRBJ2-2

CDR3: CASSYPRWGREETQYF
DNA: TGTGCCAGCAGTTACCCTCGTTGGGGCCGTGAGGAGACCCAGTACTTC
size: .
V: TRBV6-6
D: .
J: TRBJ2-5

CDR3: CASSFSVNTEAFF
DNA: TGTGCCAGCAGTTTTTCAGTGAACACTGAAGCTTTCTTT
size: .
V: TRBV28
D: .
J: TRBJ1-1

CDR3: CASSEQLSSYNSPLHF
DNA: TGTGCCAGCAGCGAACAGCTCAGCTCCTATAATTCACCCCTCCACTTT
size: .
V: TRBV27
D: .
J: TRBJ1-6

CDR3: CASVRGGYGYTF
DNA: TGCGCCAGCGTAAGGGGAGGATATGGCTACACCTTC
size: .
V: TRBV10-1
D: .
J: TRBJ1-2

CDR3: CASTVPHTIGGEQYF
DNA: TGTGCCAGCACCGTCCCACATACCATCGGCGGGGAGCAGTACTTC
size: .
V: TRBV9
D: .
J: TRBJ2-7

CDR3: CASSSGPGQETDTQYF
DNA: TGTGCCAGCAGCTCCGGACCGGGACAGGAGACAGATACGCAGTATTTT
size: .
V: TRBV7-9
D: TRBD1
J: TRBJ2-3

CDR3: CASSQGLAGFNEQFF
DNA: TGTGCCAGCAGCCAGGGACTAGCGGGTTTCAATGAGCAGTTCTTC
size: .
V: TRBV7-9
D: TRBD2
J: TRBJ2-1

CDR3: CATGEGLNTEAFF
DNA: TGTGCCACGGGGGAGGGACTGAACACTGAAGCTTTCTTT
size: .
V: TRBV15
D: .
J: TRBJ1-1

CDR3: CASSPLRVAGGRTGELFF
DNA: TGTGCCAGCTCACCCCTCCGGGTAGCGGGAGGCCGGACCGGGGAGCTGTTTTTT
size: .
V: TRBV18
D: TRBD2
J: TRBJ2-2

CDR3: CASTPRTGGTNEAFF
DNA: TGTGCCAGCACACCTCGTACAGGGGGCACAAACGAAGCTTTCTTT
size: once
V: TRBV6-1
D: TRBD1
J: TRBJ1-1

CDR3: CASSERMGQGSSTEAFF
DNA: TGCGCCAGCAGTGAACGAATGGGACAGGGTAGTTCGACTGAAGCTTTCTTT
size: .
V: TRBV10-2
D: TRBD1
J: TRBJ1-1

CDR3: CASTQGAGSQPQHF
DNA: TGTGCCAGCACCCAGGGGGCAGGGAGTCAGCCCCAGCATTTT
size: .
V: TRBV6-5
D: TRBD1
J: TRBJ1-5

CDR3: CASSSGQVPWSGLHF
DNA: TGTGCCAGCAGTTCGGGACAGGTTCCGTGGTCGGGGCTCCACTTT
size: once
V: TRBV6-5
D: TRBD1
J: TRBJ1-6

CDR3: CASSVDRASYNEQFF
DNA: TGTGCCAGCAGCGTAGATAGAGCAAGTTACAATGAGCAGTTCTTC
size: .
V: TRBV9
D: .
J: TRBJ2-1

CDR3: CASSPYGTDADTQYF
DNA: TGTGCCAGCAGTCCGTACGGGACAGATGCAGATACGCAGTATTTT
size: few
V: TRBV6-4
D: TRBD1
J: TRBJ2-3

CDR3: CASSQDSGGDLEKLFF
DNA: TGCGCCAGCAGCCAAGATTCGGGAGGGGATCTTGAAAAACTGTTTTTT
size: few
V: TRBV4-3
D: .
J: TRBJ1-4

CDR3: CASSGIQGVDGYTF
DNA: TGTGCCAGTAGTGGAATACAGGGGGTGGATGGCTACACCTTC
size: .
V: TRBV19
D: TRBD1
J: TRBJ1-2

CDR3: CASTLQGNQPQHF
DNA: TGTGCCAGTACCCTACAGGGCAATCAGCCCCAGCATTTT
size: .
V: TRBV19
D: .
J: TRBJ1-5

CDR3: CASMMTSGTDTQYF
DNA: TGCGCCAGCATGATGACTAGCGGCACAGATACGCAGTATTTT
size: .
V: TRBV5-1
D: TRBD2
J: TRBJ2-3

CDR3: CATDPGGNQPQHF
DNA: TGTGCCACCGACCCCGGGGGGAATCAGCCCCAGCATTTT
size: .
V: TRBV15
D: .
J: TRBJ1-5